The T cell receptor beta chain described here comes from a study of persistence of HIV-infected CD4 T cells. General study results and limits: TCRbeta richness was lower in CMV- and Gag-responding cells than in anti-CD3/anti-CD28-responding cells.

This was the immunoSEQ version 4 assay in survey mode. Assay: immunoSEQ multiplex PCR; the TCRdb copy retains only in-frame clones and omits some. The data show more than 30,000 clones, 82% seen once. Lysates of CMV-infected fibroblasts at around 9.8 ug/mL stimulated these cells. Memory cells lacking CD40L and CD69 with high CD45RO were sorted. Plasma HIV-1 RNA stayed below 50 copies/mL for at least 4 years. Donors had CD4+ T cell counts above 400 cells/uL and were CMV-seropositive. Regarding this clone: Its target is unknown.

CDR3 length: 16 amino acids. Deletions cut 5 bases from V and 1 base from J, with 17 bases between. Germline V gene data show CDR1 as LNHDA and CDR2 as SQIVND (reference sequence). The source was CD4+ T cells sorted from PBMCs after approximately 20-hour stimulation, collected from a patient who received antiretroviral therapy. This chain uses TRBV19 with TRBJ2-5, with D perhaps TRBD1 (5 bases). This receptor was identified in an adult woman with HIV who was CMV-seropositive. The CDR3 sequence is CASSPGIFGLQETQYF. CDR3 bases: TGTGCCAGTAGTCCAGGGATTTTCGGGCTCCAAGAGACCCAGTACTTC.